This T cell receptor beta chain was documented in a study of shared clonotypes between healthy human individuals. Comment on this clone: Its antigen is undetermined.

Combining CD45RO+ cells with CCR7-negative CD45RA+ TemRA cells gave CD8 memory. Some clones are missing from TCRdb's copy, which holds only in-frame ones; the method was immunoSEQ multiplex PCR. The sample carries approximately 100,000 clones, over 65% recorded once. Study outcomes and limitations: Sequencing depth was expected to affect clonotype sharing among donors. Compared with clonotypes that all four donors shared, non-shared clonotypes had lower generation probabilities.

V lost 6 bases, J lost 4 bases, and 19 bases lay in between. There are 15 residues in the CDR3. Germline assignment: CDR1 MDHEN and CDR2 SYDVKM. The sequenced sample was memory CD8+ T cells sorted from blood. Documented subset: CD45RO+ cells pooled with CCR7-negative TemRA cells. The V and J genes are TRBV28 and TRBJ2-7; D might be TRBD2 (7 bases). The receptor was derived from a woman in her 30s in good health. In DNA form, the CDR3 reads TGTGCCAGCAGCTTTTTCGGGGGGCTGGGATACGAGCAGTACTTC. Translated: CASSFFGGLGYEQYF.